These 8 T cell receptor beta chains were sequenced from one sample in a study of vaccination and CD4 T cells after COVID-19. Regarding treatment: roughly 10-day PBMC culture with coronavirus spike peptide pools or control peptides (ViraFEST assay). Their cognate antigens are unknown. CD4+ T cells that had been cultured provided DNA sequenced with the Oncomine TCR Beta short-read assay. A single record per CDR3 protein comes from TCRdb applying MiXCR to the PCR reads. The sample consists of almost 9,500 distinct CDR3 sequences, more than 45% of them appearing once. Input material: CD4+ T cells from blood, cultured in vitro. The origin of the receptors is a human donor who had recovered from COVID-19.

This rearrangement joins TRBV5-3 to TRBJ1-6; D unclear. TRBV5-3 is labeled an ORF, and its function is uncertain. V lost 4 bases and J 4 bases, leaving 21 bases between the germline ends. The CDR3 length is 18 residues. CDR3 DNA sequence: TGTGCCAGAAGCCCGTTAAGTAAAGCCGGTCGTTATAATTCACCCCTCCACTTT. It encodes CARSPLSKAGRYNSPLHF.

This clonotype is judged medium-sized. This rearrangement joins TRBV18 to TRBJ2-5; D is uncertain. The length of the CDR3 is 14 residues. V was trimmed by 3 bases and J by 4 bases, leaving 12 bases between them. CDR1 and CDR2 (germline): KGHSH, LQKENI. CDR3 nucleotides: TGTGCCAGCTCACCGGGTGATGTGGGAGAGACCCAGTACTTC. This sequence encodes CASSPGDVGETQYF.

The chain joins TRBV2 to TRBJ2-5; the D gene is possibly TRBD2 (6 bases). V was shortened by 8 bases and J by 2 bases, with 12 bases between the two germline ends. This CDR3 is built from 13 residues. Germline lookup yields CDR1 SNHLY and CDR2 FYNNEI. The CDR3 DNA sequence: TGTGCCAGCGGACGGGACTCTCAAGAGACCCAGTACTTC. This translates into CASGRDSQETQYF. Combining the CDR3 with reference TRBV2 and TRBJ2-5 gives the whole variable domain EPEVTQTPSHQVTQMGQEVILRCVPISNHLYFYWYRQILGQKVEFLVSFYNNEISEKSEIFDDQFSVERPDGSNFTLKIRSTKLEDSAMYFCASGRDSQETQYFGPGTRLLVL.

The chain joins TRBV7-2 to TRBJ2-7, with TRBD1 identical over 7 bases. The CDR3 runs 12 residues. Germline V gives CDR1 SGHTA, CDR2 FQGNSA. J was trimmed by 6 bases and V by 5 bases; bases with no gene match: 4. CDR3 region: CASSIRTGEQYF. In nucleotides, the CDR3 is TGTGCCAGCAGCATCAGGACAGGCGAGCAGTACTTC.

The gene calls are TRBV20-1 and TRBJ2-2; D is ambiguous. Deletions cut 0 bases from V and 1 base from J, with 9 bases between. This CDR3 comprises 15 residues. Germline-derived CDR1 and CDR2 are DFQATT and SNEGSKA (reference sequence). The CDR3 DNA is TGCAGTGCTAGAGATAACTACAGGAACACCGGGGAGCTGTTTTTT. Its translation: CSARDNYRNTGELFF.

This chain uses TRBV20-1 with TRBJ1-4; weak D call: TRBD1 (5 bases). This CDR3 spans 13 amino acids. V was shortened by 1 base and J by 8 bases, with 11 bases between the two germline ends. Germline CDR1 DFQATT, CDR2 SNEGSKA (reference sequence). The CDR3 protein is CSARGQGGEKLFF. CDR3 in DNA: TGCAGTGCTAGAGGGCAGGGAGGCGAAAAACTGTTTTTT.

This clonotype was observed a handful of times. The CDR3 region is CASSLGGGGQLNTEAFF. The CDR3 DNA is TGTGCCAGCAGCTTGGGTGGGGGCGGACAGCTGAACACTGAAGCTTTCTTT. V is TRBV5-4 and J is TRBJ1-1, with D possibly being TRBD1 (6 bases). V shed 0 bases and J shed 0 bases, with 15 bases lying between them. The germline V gene encodes CDR1 SGHNT and CDR2 YYREEE (reference sequence). This CDR3 has 17 residues.

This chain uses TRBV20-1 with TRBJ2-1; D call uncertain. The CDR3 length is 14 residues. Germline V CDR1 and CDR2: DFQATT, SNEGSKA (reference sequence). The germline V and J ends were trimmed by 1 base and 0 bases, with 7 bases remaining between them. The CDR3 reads CSARGGSSYNEQFF. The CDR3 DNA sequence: TGCAGTGCTAGAGGCGGAAGCTCCTACAATGAGCAGTTCTTC.